This TCR beta chain was sequenced in a study of TIL therapy for anti-PD-1-resistant metastatic lung cancer. The libraries were made with immunoSEQ v3. The protocol was immunoSEQ multiplex PCR, while the TCRdb copy is restricted to in-frame clones and leaves out a portion. The table records thousands of clones, 66% of them present only once. CDR3 size: 16 residues. Germline V gene lookup returns CDR1 LGHNT and CDR2 FRNRAP. Trimming at V came to 2 bases and at J to 1 base, leaving 7 bases not matched to a gene. This clone was seen only a few times. Stated time point: pre-treatment sample, taken before nivolumab and TIL therapy. The tumor samples were excised metastases, mostly pleural nodules or supraclavicular lymph nodes.

This chain joins TRBV12-5 and TRBJ2-7; 8 nucleotides agree with TRBD2. The TCR sequence derives from a person between 25 and 80 years old with non-small cell lung cancer. The sequencing here drew on tumor tissue, taken at baseline. The CDR3 DNA reads TGTGCTAGTGGTTTGAGACTAGCGCACTCTTCCTACGAGCAGTACTTC. Translating it yields CASGLRLAHSSYEQYF.